These 19 T cell receptor beta chains were sequenced from one sample in a study of control samples from healthy donors and cancer patients. The repertoire was sequenced with immunoSEQ multiplex PCR; TCRdb's copy has only in-frame clones and lacks some. This table has 60,000 to 70,000 clones, roughly 80% appearing once. The sequenced sample was PBMCs. These receptors were obtained from a woman between 50 and 59 years old with lung cancer.

The chain is built from TRBV4-1 and TRBJ1-4; D is undetermined. This CDR3 region has 15 residues. Trimming stripped 0 bases from V and 1 base from J, with 6 bases between. CDR1 and CDR2 (germline): MGHRA, YSYEKL. CDR3 sequence: CASSQEQRTNEKLFF. Written as DNA, the CDR3 is TGCGCCAGCAGCCAAGAACAGAGAACTAATGAAAAACTGTTTTTT.

The J gene is TRBJ1-5, the V gene TRBV6-2 or TRBV6-3; TRBD1 is a possible D gene (5 bases). The CDR3 covers 13 residues. The germline CDR1 and CDR2 sequences are MNHEY and SVGEGT. Between the trimmed V and J ends, which lost 5 bases and 4 bases, there was a span of 9 bases. The CDR3 region is CASSRDGNQPQHF. The DNA of the CDR3 is TGTGCCAGCAGTAGGGACGGTAATCAGCCCCAGCATTTT.

The chain employs TRBV7-9 and TRBJ1-1, with a possible D match to TRBD1 (5 bases). The germline V gene encodes CDR1 SEHNR and CDR2 FQNEAQ (reference sequence). The CDR3 consists of 18 residues. V gave up 0 bases and J gave up 0 bases, with 17 bases separating them. As DNA, the CDR3 is TGTGCCAGCAGCTTAGCTCCCTGGGGGTCAGACATGAACACTGAAGCTTTCTTT. Encoded protein: CASSLAPWGSDMNTEAFF.

The rearrangement uses TRBV5-4 and TRBJ2-1; no definite D call. V was cut by 3 bases and J by 0 bases, with 4 bases left in between. The CDR3 length is 13 residues. The V gene's germline CDR1 is SGHNT and CDR2 YYREEE (reference sequence). This CDR3 is CASSSRSYNEQFF. DNA for the CDR3: TGTGCCAGCAGCTCCCGCTCCTACAATGAGCAGTTCTTC.

The CDR3: CATSDLQGRGNTGELFF. For the CDR3, the DNA is TGTGCCACCAGTGACCTCCAGGGAAGAGGGAACACCGGGGAGCTGTTTTTT. The rearrangement links TRBV24-1 to TRBJ2-2; a possible D gene is TRBD1 (5 bases). The CDR3 is 17 amino acids. The germline gives CDR1 KGHDR, CDR2 SFDVKD. V lost 4 bases, J lost 1 base, and 15 bases lay in between.

The gene calls are TRBV7-8 and TRBJ2-5, with 7 bases that match TRBD2. V was pared by 8 bases and J by 4 bases, with 4 bases of the junction left unmatched. CDR1 is SGHVS and CDR2 is FQNEAQ in the germline V gene. This CDR3 region has 12 residues. The CDR3 is CASRGVGETQYF. CDR3 DNA: TGTGCCAGCCGGGGGGTAGGAGAGACCCAGTACTTC. The complete variable domain, with remaining parts taken from reference TRBV7-8 and TRBJ2-5, reads GAGVSQSPRYKVAKRGQDVALRCDPISGHVSLFWYQQALGQGPEFLTYFQNEAQLDKSGLPSDRFFAERPEGSVSTLKIQRTQQEDSAVYLCASRGVGETQYFGPGTRLLVL.

The rearrangement links TRBV2 to TRBJ1-3, with a tentative D call TRBD1 (5 bases). With 2 bases removed from V and 2 bases from J, the gap between germline ends came to 7 bases. Germline CDR1 is SNHLY and CDR2 is FYNNEI. The CDR3 is 14 residues long. The CDR3 region has the DNA TGTGCCAGCAGTGAATGGGGGACTGGAAACACCATATATTTT. It encodes CASSEWGTGNTIYF.

This chain uses TRBV29-1 with TRBJ1-2, with D tentatively TRBD1 (6 bases). V was clipped by 6 bases and J by 3 bases, with 11 bases between them. CDR1 and CDR2 from the germline V gene are SQVTM and ANQGSEA. CDR3 length: 12 residues. DNA for the CDR3: TGCAGCGTCATCCCAGGGGACTATGGCTACACCTTC. It codes for CSVIPGDYGYTF.

The chain joins TRBV7-2 to TRBJ1-4; D gene unclear. V lost 5 bases and J lost 0, with 7 bases in between. Germline CDR1 SGHTA, CDR2 FQGNSA. The CDR3 is 14 residues long. DNA of the CDR3: TGTGCCAGCAGCCTAATCGCAACTAATGAAAAACTGTTTTTT. Protein product: CASSLIATNEKLFF.

The rearrangement joins TRBV19 to TRBJ1-2, with D unresolved. Germline V gene data show CDR1 as LNHDA and CDR2 as SQIVND (reference sequence). This CDR3 region has 13 residues. V lost 5 bases to trimming and J lost 2 bases, with 9 bases between them. CDR3: CASSLTSNYGYTF. In nucleotides, the CDR3 is TGTGCCAGTAGTTTGACATCCAACTATGGCTACACCTTC.

This clone was picked up a small number of times. The chain uses TRBV5-6 and TRBJ1-4; a possible D gene is TRBD1 (5 bases). The CDR3 is 16 residues long. Germline V gene sequence: CDR1 SGHDT, CDR2 YYEEEE. V was trimmed by 1 base and J by 8 bases, leaving 18 bases between them. CDR3 bases: TGTGCCAGCAGCTTGTTCGACAGTTTCCTATCAGAAAAACTGTTTTTT. Protein product: CASSLFDSFLSEKLFF.

This chain connects TRBV29-1 to TRBJ2-6; D is undetermined. CDR3 length equals 14 residues. Germline-derived CDR1 and CDR2 are SQVTM and ANQGSEA. The ends were cut back, 2 bases at V and 4 bases at J, with 9 bases in the middle. In nucleotides, the CDR3 is TGCAGCGTTGAACGAGCCCCCGGGGCCAACGTCCTGACTTTC. It yields the protein CSVERAPGANVLTF.

This chain connects TRBV29-1 to TRBJ1-2; a possible D gene is TRBD1 (5 bases). Trimming removed 4 bases from V and 1 base from J, with 7 bases in between. Germline lookup yields CDR1 SQVTM and CDR2 ANQGSEA. This CDR3 spans 12 amino acids. The CDR3 protein is CSVVRGNYGYTF. For the CDR3, the DNA is TGCAGCGTTGTTAGGGGTAACTATGGCTACACCTTC.

The V gene is TRBV6-5, the J gene TRBJ1-1; possible D gene TRBD1, 5 bases. The length of the CDR3 is 11 residues. The germline gives CDR1 MNHEY, CDR2 SVGAGI. V dropped 7 bases and J dropped 7 bases, with 10 bases sitting between them. The DNA for the CDR3 is TGTGCCAGCACCCTAGGGGTTGAAGCTTTCTTT. Its translation: CASTLGVEAFF.

V and J are TRBV5-4 and TRBJ2-2; 15 bases agree with TRBD2. CDR3 size: 18 residues. The germline V gene has CDR1 SGHNT and CDR2 YYREEE (reference sequence). With 4 bases clipped from V and 5 bases from J, the junction kept 9 bases outside the gene matches. The CDR3: CASSTGLAGGRGTGELFF. The CDR3 DNA reads TGTGCCAGCAGCACGGGACTAGCGGGGGGAAGAGGAACCGGGGAGCTGTTTTTT.

The chain joins TRBV27 to TRBJ2-6; D gene ambiguous. The CDR3 length is 16 residues. CDR1 is MNHEY, CDR2 SMNVEV, per germline (reference sequence). V lost 7 bases, J lost 1 base, and 14 bases lay in between. CDR3 in DNA: TGTGCCAGCATAGATCGTCCCAAATCTGGGGCCAACGTCCTGACTTTC. This gives the protein CASIDRPKSGANVLTF.

Only one count was recorded for this clone. The genes are TRBV18 and TRBJ1-1; 7 nucleotides line up with TRBD1. The CDR3 is 15 residues long. Germline CDR1 is KGHSH and CDR2 is LQKENI. The trim removed 3 bases at V and 4 bases at J, leaving 8 bases unmatched. The CDR3 loop reads CASSPDRVGITEAFF. CDR3 DNA: TGTGCCAGCTCACCCGACAGGGTCGGGATCACTGAAGCTTTCTTT.

This rearrangement joins TRBV7-6 to TRBJ1-1; D is uncertain. Germline values: CDR1 SGHVS, CDR2 FNYEAQ. V was pared by 1 base and J by 1 base, with 7 bases between. The CDR3 length is 14 residues. CDR3 region: CASSLVGSNTEAFF. In DNA form, the CDR3 reads TGTGCCAGCAGCTTAGTAGGATCGAACACTGAAGCTTTCTTT.

Here the CDR3 DNA reads TGTGCCAGCAGTCCCGGGAGTTATAATGAAAAACTGTTTTTT. It yields the protein CASSPGSYNEKLFF. The chain joins TRBV28 to TRBJ1-4; no firm D call. This CDR3 contains 14 residues. With 5 bases removed from V and 4 bases from J, the gap between germline ends came to 11 bases. Germline V gene data show CDR1 as MDHEN and CDR2 as SYDVKM.